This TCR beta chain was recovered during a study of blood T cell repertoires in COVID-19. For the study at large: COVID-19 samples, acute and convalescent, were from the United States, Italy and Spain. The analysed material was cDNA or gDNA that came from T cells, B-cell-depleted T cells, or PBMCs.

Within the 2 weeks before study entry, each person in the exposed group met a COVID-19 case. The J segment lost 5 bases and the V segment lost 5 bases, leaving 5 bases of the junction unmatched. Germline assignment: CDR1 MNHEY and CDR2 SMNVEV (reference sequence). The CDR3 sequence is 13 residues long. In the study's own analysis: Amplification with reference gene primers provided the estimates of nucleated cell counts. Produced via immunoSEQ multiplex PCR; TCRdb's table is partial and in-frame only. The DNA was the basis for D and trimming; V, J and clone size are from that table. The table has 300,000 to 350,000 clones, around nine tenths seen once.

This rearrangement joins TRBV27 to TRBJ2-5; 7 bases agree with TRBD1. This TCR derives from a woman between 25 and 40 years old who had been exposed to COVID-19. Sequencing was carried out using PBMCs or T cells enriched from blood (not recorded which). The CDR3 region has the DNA TGTGCCAGCAGTCAGACAGGGTGGGAGACCCAGTACTTC. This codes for CASSQTGWETQYF.